This entry is about one TCR beta chain. Its antigen remains unidentified. V dropped 6 bases and J dropped 0; count of bases not matched to a gene: 5. The germline CDR1 and CDR2 sequences are MNHEY and SMNVEV (reference sequence). There are 15 residues in the CDR3. These data belong to a study of identical twins. Points from the study as a whole: Its conclusions, products of cross-sectional statistical analysis, did not come from following the same donors. Zero-insertion analyses might be partly confounded by invariant T cells like MAIT and iNKT.

TCRdb fed the 5' RACE reads into MiXCR, producing one record per CDR3 protein. Altogether 250,000 to 350,000 distinct CDR3 sequences are present, more than 6.5% being singletons, with the ten largest covering 2.1%. These data also formed part of another study, on yellow fever vaccine responses in identical twins.

J is TRBJ1-5 and V is TRBV27, with 7 bases lining up with TRBD1. The sequencing sample was made of memory (CD45RO+) T cells sorted from blood. The TCR comes from a woman under 30 in good health. The CDR3 nucleotides are TGTGCCAGCAGACCAGGGGGATTTAGCAATCAGCCCCAGCATTTT. As protein: CASRPGGFSNQPQHF.